This T cell receptor beta chain was profiled in a study of technical replicates of blood from several donors. Sequenced by immunoSEQ multiplex PCR; TCRdb stores in-frame clones only, minus some. The sample consists of approximately 88,000 clones, over 90% of them appearing once. This CDR3 region has 17 residues. The germline V gene has CDR1 SGHRS and CDR2 YFSETQ. V was shortened by 0 bases and J by 0 bases, with 12 bases between the two germline ends. The source is a human donor in good health. The chain combines TRBV5-1 with TRBJ1-4; D may be TRBD1 (5 bases). Sequencing was performed on T cells isolated from PBMCs. CDR3 nucleotides: TGCGCCAGCAGCTTGGACGGTGGGGCAGCAACTAATGAAAAACTGTTTTTT. This sequence encodes CASSLDGGAATNEKLFF.